The source of this T cell receptor beta chain is a study of shared clonotypes between healthy human individuals (dated by TCRdb to the early 2020s). Notes on the research overall: Three men and two women, aged 18 to 49 years, made up the cohort. To increase sequencing depth and limit assay-specific biases, different laboratories used diverse techniques to prepare libraries and sequence TCR repertoires. For each donor, CD4 naive and CD4 memory were each given three plates, CD8 naive was given two plates, and CD8 memory was given one plate. Per donor, leukapheresis produced somewhere between about 0.8 and 9 billion PBMCs. To estimate repertoire size and how much clonotypes are shared between individuals, the study performed deep sequencing of blood TCR repertoires from 4 to 6 healthy adults. The investigation overall reported the following: Incomplete sequencing was indicated by rarefaction of sorted-subset datasets, despite the large sequencing depth. Clonotypes shared by all four sorted-subset donors showed higher generation probabilities than non-shared clonotypes. Only blood was sampled, and tissue TCR repertoires likely differ from those in blood. Because the study included a small number of donors, the genetic and exposure-history diversity represented was limited. Estimated clonotype richness was generally larger for naive than for memory subsets. Pairwise subsampling led to the expectation that sequencing depth would affect the degree of clonotype sharing among donors. Across four donors, roughly 5% of naive CD4, approximately 3.5% of naive CD8, around 2.1% of memory CD4, and 0.4% of memory CD8 clonotypes were shared.

The germline V gene encodes CDR1 SGHDN and CDR2 FVKESK. V loses 2 bases of germline sequence and J loses 2 bases, and the interval between the two ends is 0 bases. The CDR3 spans 11 residues, from the cysteine through the phenylalanine. Kept here is only the CDR3 DNA, which spans 33 bases and is read in frame from base 1. Using the deep immunoSEQ assay, multiplex PCR amplified TCR CDR3 regions from genomic DNA. For each cell subset, the extracted genomic DNA was distributed evenly across all wells of several immunoSEQ 96-well plates, and each plate served as one replicate. For sorted subsets, about 200 ng genomic DNA, equal to 30,000 to 35,000 T cell genomes, was loaded into each replicate PCR. The purified libraries were quantified using a Qubit 3.0 fluorometer, sized with a Bioanalyzer 2100, and then quantified again using the KAPA Library Quantification kit. Every immunoSEQ 96-well plate was sequenced on a dedicated single-read 150-cycle Illumina NextSeq 550 flow cell. On the authors' methods: Because only junctional sequences without quality scores were contained in the immunoSEQ output, filtering matching that applied to full-length reads could not be performed. To assign V/J genes and CDR3, sequences were annotated against IMGT germline references using PyIR, a Python wrapper for IgBLAST v1.9. Any read was removed if the V/J assignment was weak (E-value above 1e-6), the CDR3 was missing, or the read contained stop codons, out-of-frame junctions, or ambiguous translated residues. V3J clonotypes were defined as sequences sharing the same inferred V gene, J gene, and CDR3 amino acid sequence. Percentage overlap between repertoires was computed as shared unique clonotypes divided by the size of the smaller repertoire. Repertoire richness was assessed with RTK rarefaction, the Chao1 estimator, and Recon v2.1 estimates of unobserved clonotypes. Generation probabilities for all TCRbeta clonotypes obtained by the gDNA method from a handful of donors were computed using OLGA. TCRdb carries this immuneACCESS record with in-frame sequences only. Its versions omit some clonotypes, under half of them owing to an unresolved V gene in the studies checked, with the rest unexplained. The V and J calls and clone size were taken over from that table, and D and trimming were inferred from the DNA. The sample table records 2 million or so clones; 95% of these occur just once. Of the sample, 0.1% to 0.15% is held by the ten largest clones.

Healthy HIV-negative adults with no recently reported acute infections or vaccinations were included as donors. Only Caucasian adults living in Nashville, Tennessee, USA were represented among the donors. CD4+ T cells were enriched through magnetic negative selection, after which naive cells were positively selected on CD45RA and the remaining negative fraction served as the memory subset. After blood collection by leukapheresis, PBMCs were isolated using Ficoll-Histopaque density gradient centrifugation and then cryopreserved in the vapor phase of liquid nitrogen. Analytical flow cytometry was used to check the purity and quantity of each magnetically sorted T cell population. From each sorted fraction, genomic DNA was isolated and quantified by UV absorbance on a Nanodrop 2000c. About this clone: Its antigen remains undetermined. No much larger clone is present one base from it, and per-base qualities are unavailable.

The sequenced material came from naive CD4+ T cells sorted from blood. This specimen's cell subset or site label, interpreted: CD45RA+ positively selected. The receptor was isolated from a man between 18 and 35 years old in good health. The chain is assembled from TRBV14 and TRBJ1-1; no D segment can be confidently identified. The CDR3: CASSQNTEAFF. The nucleotides read TGTGCCAGCAGCCAAAACACTGAAGCTTTCTTT.